The present TCR beta chain was sequenced within a study of cytomegalovirus exposure and HLA in healthy donors. Overall study context: The study placed about four fifths of its approximately 400 genotyped donors in the Caucasian-associated ancestry cluster.

The CDR3 length is 14 residues. CDR1 SQVTM and CDR2 ANQGSEA come from the germline V gene. Between the trimmed V and J ends, which lost 7 bases and 0 bases, there was a span of 15 bases. Regarding this clone: The target antigen is unknown.

PCR employed 60 Vbeta and 13 Jbeta primers. Sequencing used immunoSEQ multiplex PCR; TCRdb keeps in-frame clones, though not all of them. The top ten hold roughly 0.32% of the sample, which has about 200,000 clones, 75% to 90% seen once. Points from the study as a whole: HLA-A and HLA-B allele assignments for most subjects were reportedly predicted accurately using TCR beta sequences.

This TCR was recovered from a woman aged 25 to 39 in good health and CMV-seronegative. The chain recombines TRBV29-1 with TRBJ1-1; D is perhaps TRBD1 (5 bases). The sample comprised PBMCs. In DNA, the CDR3 is TGCAGCGGGAATGGGGGGTACATGAACACTGAAGCTTTCTTT. Its translation: CSGNGGYMNTEAFF. The full variable domain, in which reference TRBV29-1 and TRBJ1-1 provide the parts outside the CDR3, is SAVISQKPSRDICQRGTSLTIQCQVDSQVTMMFWYRQQPGQSLTLIATANQGSEATYESGFVIDKFPISRPNLTFSTLTVSNMSPEDSSIYLCSGNGGYMNTEAFFGQGTRLTVV.